One and the same sample provided the 22 T cell receptor beta chains below, sequenced in a study of glioma-infiltrating T cells. Amplification of TCR alpha and beta CDR3 regions from RNA used iRepertoire nested multiplex PCR. TCRdb used MiXCR to reprocess the multiplex PCR reads, holding one entry per CDR3 protein. The sample has more than 110,000 distinct CDR3 sequences; approximately 40% are singletons. Material for sequencing was glioma tissue, nonneoplastic brain tissue, or PBMCs (not recorded which). These receptors were taken from a human donor with low-grade glioma or glioblastoma, undergoing nonglioma brain surgery, or in good health (not recorded which).

J is TRBJ1-2 and V is TRBV6-1; no clear D gene. In germline, CDR1 is MNHNS, CDR2 SASEGT. V was cut by 3 bases and J by 8 bases, with 13 bases left in between. This CDR3 spans 13 amino acids. CDR3 protein: CASSDGGVRGYTF. The CDR3 region has the DNA TGTGCCAGCAGTGACGGTGGAGTGAGGGGCTACACCTTC.

This clonotype was detected ten times or more. The rearrangement joins TRBV20-1 to TRBJ2-3, with a weak D call TRBD2 (5 bases). The CDR3 sequence is 15 residues long. Between the trimmed V and J ends, which lost 6 bases and 5 bases, there was a span of 21 bases. Per germline, CDR1 DFQATT and CDR2 SNEGSKA (reference sequence). In DNA, the CDR3 is TGCAGTGCCACCGAGTTAACGGGGAATAGAGATACGCAGTATTTT. Its translation: CSATELTGNRDTQYF.

This sequence joins TRBV4-2 and TRBJ2-7, with TRBD2 matching over 7 bases. V lost 1 base, J lost 1 base, and 7 bases stayed unmatched. The CDR3 runs 16 residues. Per the germline V gene, CDR1 is LGHNA and CDR2 is YNFKEQ. CDR3 coding DNA: TGTGCCAGCAGCCAAGGGGGTAGCGGGTCTTCCTACGAGCAGTACTTC. This translates into CASSQGGSGSSYEQYF.

The chain links TRBV28 to TRBJ2-3; D not certain. The CDR3 length is 14 residues. Trimming took off 6 bases at V and 3 bases at J, with 13 bases between the two ends. The V gene's germline CDR1 is MDHEN and CDR2 SYDVKM. CDR3 in DNA: TGTGCCAGCAGAAATCTAGGAACTACAGATACGCAGTATTTT. It codes for CASRNLGTTDTQYF.

This clonotype came up many times. The chain combines TRBV15 with TRBJ2-3; the D is unclear. In germline, CDR1 is LNHNV, CDR2 YYDKDF (reference sequence). Trimming removed 2 bases from V and 5 bases from J, with 8 bases in between. This CDR3 contains 13 residues. As DNA, the CDR3 is TGTGCCACCAGCAGAAACCCGTTAGATACGCAGTATTTT. It translates to CATSRNPLDTQYF.

In regard to this clonotype: The junction departs from germline at one end; a sequencing error may be responsible. The chain joins TRBV6-1 to TRBJ2-1; D is uncertain. CDR1 is MNHNS and CDR2 is SASEGT in the germline V gene. The CDR3 is 11 residues long. In DNA, the CDR3 is TGTGCCAGCGGGCCATACAATGAGCAGTCCTTC. It codes for CASGPYNEQSF.

This chain joins TRBV20-1 and TRBJ1-5, with D tentatively TRBD1 (5 bases). This CDR3 region has 15 residues. Trimming took 5 bases from V and 2 from J, leaving 16 bases between them. Germline V gives CDR1 DFQATT, CDR2 SNEGSKA (reference sequence). The CDR3 protein is CSAPSGGGGNQPQHF. In DNA form, the CDR3 reads TGCAGTGCTCCCAGCGGGGGGGGTGGCAATCAGCCCCAGCATTTT.

The rearrangement uses TRBV6-1 and TRBJ2-7; 7 nucleotides line up with TRBD1. The CDR3 sequence is 14 residues long. The V gene's germline CDR1 is MNHNS and CDR2 SASEGT. Unmatched junction bases numbered 7, after V lost 5 bases and J lost 3 bases. The CDR3 protein is CASSRADRSYEQYF. CDR3 sequence (DNA): TGTGCCAGCAGTCGTGCGGACAGGAGCTACGAGCAGTACTTC.

This clonotype showed up just a few times. A read error is possible here, since a much larger clone lies one base away. The chain employs TRBV28 and TRBJ1-1; D call uncertain. Germline assignment: CDR1 MDHEN and CDR2 SYDVKM. CDR3 length: 12 amino acids. The CDR3 is CTSSLVNTEAFF. The CDR3 DNA is TGTACCAGCAGTTTGGTGAACACTGAAGCTTTCTTT.

The table lists this clonotype with a few counts. V usage is TRBV6-2 or TRBV6-3 and J usage is TRBJ2-3; D uncertain. CDR3 length: 15 amino acids. Trimming pared 0 bases from V and 2 bases from J, leaving 9 bases between. Per germline, CDR1 MNHEY and CDR2 SVGEGT. CDR3 region: CASSYSDGPTDTQYF. CDR3 bases: TGTGCCAGCAGTTACTCGGACGGTCCCACAGATACGCAGTATTTT.

About this clonotype itself: The germline gene is not matched at one end of the junction; a read error may be the cause. The CDR3 region has the DNA TGTGTCAGCAGCTTAGGGCTCACAGATACGCAGTATTTT. Translating gives CVSSLGLTDTQYF. This rearrangement joins TRBV7-2 to TRBJ2-3; D is uncertain. Germline V gene sequence: CDR1 SGHTA, CDR2 FQGNSA. The CDR3 is made up of 13 amino acids.

The chain recombines TRBV20-1 with TRBJ1-5; the D gene is possibly TRBD1 (5 bases). Germline CDR1 is DFQATT and CDR2 is SNEGSKA (reference sequence). Trimming removed 4 bases at V and 0 bases at J, with 22 bases between. The length of the CDR3 is 18 residues. DNA for the CDR3: TGCAGTGCTACGGATAACCGACAGACGGGGTATAGCAATCAGCCCCAGCATTTT. This gives the protein CSATDNRQTGYSNQPQHF.

Regarding this clonotype: Mismatch with germline at one junction end may stem from a read error. The chain uses TRBV7-3 and TRBJ1-1; a weak D match, TRBD1 (5 bases). This CDR3 has 13 amino acids. Germline CDR1 SGHTA, CDR2 FQGTGA. The CDR3 here is CDSSPSGASEAFF. CDR3 in DNA: TGTGACAGCTCACCATCCGGGGCCAGTGAAGCTTTCTTT.

This clonotype was seen only a few times. The J gene is TRBJ2-1, the V gene TRBV6-1; possibly TRBD2 for D (5 bases). Germline lookup yields CDR1 MNHNS and CDR2 SASEGT. The CDR3 length is 10 residues. With 9 bases removed from V and 6 bases from J, the gap between germline ends came to 6 bases. CDR3 sequence: CASRGNEQFF. The DNA for the CDR3 is TGTGCCAGTCGGGGCAATGAGCAGTTCTTC.

The chain carries TRBV4-1 and TRBJ1-3; no clear D. This CDR3 comprises 14 residues. Germline CDR1 is MGHRA and CDR2 is YSYEKL. Deletions cut 8 bases from V and 0 bases from J, with 11 bases between. CDR3 coding DNA: TGCGCCAGCCGTGGACGGGACTCTGGAAACACCATATATTTT. Its translation is CASRGRDSGNTIYF.

This rearrangement joins TRBV5-4 to TRBJ1-5; D remains unclear. With 1 base removed from V and 4 bases from J, the gap between germline ends came to 24 bases. This CDR3 has 19 amino acids. The germline V gene encodes CDR1 SGHNT and CDR2 YYREEE (reference sequence). The DNA for the CDR3 is TGTGCCAGCAGCTTGTTAGTCCATTATCGCAGTAGAACGAATCAGCCCCAGCATTTT. Protein: CASSLLVHYRSRTNQPQHF.

This chain uses TRBV20-1 with TRBJ2-1; D remains unclear. The germline V gene encodes CDR1 DFQATT and CDR2 SNEGSKA (reference sequence). V was shortened by 6 bases and J by 4 bases, with 16 bases between the two germline ends. The CDR3 is 14 amino acids. CDR3 coding DNA: TGCAGTGCCCTACCTGCCGACTCGTACAATGAGCAGTTCTTC. Its protein is CSALPADSYNEQFF.

This clonotype was counted a few times. The CDR3 sequence: CASSMTRYTDTQYF. The CDR3 nucleotides read TGTGCCAGCAGCATGACTAGATACACAGATACGCAGTATTTT. This chain joins TRBV7-2 and TRBJ2-3, with D maybe TRBD2 (6 bases). The CDR3 loop spans 14 amino acids. Germline loops: CDR1 SGHTA, CDR2 FQGNSA. The ends were cut back, 5 bases at V and 2 bases at J, with 11 bases in the middle.

The chain carries TRBV6-1 and TRBJ2-2; D gene unclear. The germline CDR1 and CDR2 sequences are MNHNS and SASEGT. The CDR3 is 12 amino acids. The CDR3 DNA is TGTGTCGCGTACGACGGTCCCGGGGAGCTGTTTTTT. Protein: CVAYDGPGELFF.

The table lists this clonotype with a few counts. The chain recombines TRBV2 with TRBJ2-7; weak D call: TRBD1 (5 bases). Trimming removed 5 bases from V and 0 bases from J, with 11 bases in between. CDR1 and CDR2 from the germline V gene are SNHLY and FYNNEI. The CDR3 runs to 14 residues. The CDR3: CASSKGQSSYEQYF. The CDR3 DNA is TGTGCCAGCAGTAAGGGGCAGAGCTCCTACGAGCAGTACTTC.

This clonotype has only a few counts. The chain uses TRBV20-1 and TRBJ2-3; a possible D gene is TRBD2 (6 bases). CDR3 size: 15 residues. Germline values: CDR1 DFQATT, CDR2 SNEGSKA (reference sequence). With 0 bases removed from V and 4 bases from J, the gap between germline ends came to 14 bases. CDR3 amino acids: CSARDTGLTADTQYF. DNA of the CDR3: TGCAGTGCTAGAGATACGGGACTCACTGCAGATACGCAGTATTTT.

This sequence joins TRBV4-3 and TRBJ2-1; D remains ambiguous. CDR1 and CDR2 (germline): LGHNA, YSLEER. Trimming stripped 1 base from V and 5 bases from J, with 9 bases between. This CDR3 contains 14 residues. This CDR3 reads CASSQVKNHNEQFF. CDR3 sequence (DNA): TGCGCCAGCAGCCAAGTAAAGAACCACAATGAGCAGTTCTTC.